This record looks at one T cell receptor (beta chain) sequence and its context. The sample originates from a study of T-cell reconstitution after alpha-beta-depleted transplantation in children. During its preparation, the TCRbeta library received unique molecular identifiers. MiXCR, run by TCRdb on the PCR reads, gives a single entry per CDR3 protein. Of around 380,000 distinct CDR3 sequences in the sample, about 11% are singletons; the top ten hold 4.5% to 7%. The CDR3 consists of 14 residues. In germline, CDR1 is SEHNR, CDR2 FQNEAQ (reference sequence). With 2 bases removed from V and 0 bases from J, the gap between germline ends came to 8 bases.

The rearrangement uses TRBV7-9 and TRBJ2-7; the D is unclear. The material was PBMCs from the stem cell graft donor, obtained from the stem cell graft. The TCR comes from a human donor who donated a stem cell graft to a child with acute myeloid leukemia. The CDR3 nucleotides read TGTGCCAGCAGCTTACCGGAGAGCTCCTACGAGCAGTACTTC. Translated: CASSLPESSYEQYF. The whole variable domain, filled in from reference TRBV7-9 and TRBJ2-7, reads DTGVSQNPRHKITKRGQNVTFRCDPISEHNRLYWYRQTLGQGPEFLTYFQNEAQLEKSRLLSDRFSAERPKGSFSTLEIQRTEQGDSAMYLCASSLPESSYEQYFGPGTRLTVT.